The rows below give T cell receptor beta chains drawn from one sample of a study of blood T cell repertoires in COVID-19. The table came from immunoSEQ multiplex PCR; TCRdb's copy has only in-frame clones and leaves some out. This sample has approximately 220,000 clones, with around four fifths found just once. Sequenced: peripheral blood. Source of these receptors: a woman aged 50 to 60 with acute or convalescent COVID-19. Each CDR3 is given with its conserved first and last residue. For some rows the clone size is stated as once, few or many, or as a class when expanded; others skip it.

v_call	j_call	clone_size	cdr3_aa
TRBV4-1	TRBJ1-1	.	CASSQEGGLMNTEAFF
TRBV19	TRBJ2-7	.	CASRETGSYEQYF
TRBV3-1/TRBV3-2	TRBJ2-3	.	CASSQGGTNTDTQYF
TRBV15	TRBJ1-2	.	CATRRGNYGYTF
TRBV5-4	TRBJ1-1	.	CASSTYGTSNTEAFF
TRBV5-1	TRBJ2-7	.	CASSLRRESYEQYF
TRBV5-6	TRBJ2-5	.	CASSSAGAGYQETQYF
TRBV28	TRBJ2-3	.	CASSYGLTFSTDTQYF
TRBV30	TRBJ1-1	many	CAWTVNTEAFF
TRBV3-1/TRBV3-2	TRBJ2-5	.	CASSQDPGQGGETQYF
TRBV20-1	TRBJ2-7	.	CSASLARGEQYF
TRBV4-2	TRBJ2-5	.	CASSTHPGTEYQETQYF
TRBV28	TRBJ1-5	.	CASRAAGEGDNQPQHF
TRBV13	TRBJ2-1	.	CASSGGRGYNEQFF
TRBV6-2/TRBV6-3	TRBJ1-5	.	CASSFGSGRGQPQHF
TRBV24-1	TRBJ2-2	.	CATSDLTPSGAGELFF
TRBV15	TRBJ2-2	once	CATSREILGQVTSGELFF
TRBV27	TRBJ2-1	.	CASIQRGDNEQFF
TRBV24-1	TRBJ2-2	many	CATSAQGRTGELFF
TRBV11-2	TRBJ2-1	.	CASSLEPRVVLYNEQFF
TRBV6-1	TRBJ2-7	.	CASSESWTVPSYEQYF
TRBV28	TRBJ2-2	.	CASREVGGRTGELFF
TRBV10-2	TRBJ2-7	.	CASSSDRGGSEQYF
TRBV28	TRBJ2-2	few	CASSFRMDSANTGELFF
TRBV4-1	TRBJ2-5	.	CASSQDWGGIETQYF
TRBV7-6	TRBJ2-2	.	CASSFFRGREDGELFF
TRBV20-1	TRBJ1-1	once	CSARDRREAFF
TRBV14	TRBJ1-1	.	CASSLDRGLMNTEAFF
TRBV5-4	TRBJ2-4	.	CASSNPIGTSGEGIQYF
TRBV6-5	TRBJ1-2	.	CASSYGQGAYGYTF
TRBV10-2	TRBJ2-5	.	CASTPPDYQETQYF
TRBV5-1	TRBJ2-7	.	CASSLASLAGGRGSSYEQYF
TRBV24-1	TRBJ2-5	.	CATSDPGTSVEETQYF